This T cell receptor (beta chain) was recorded in a study of metastatic and nonmetastatic thyroid tumors. At the level of the study: Samples came from malignant and benign thyroid patients, and repertoires were compared across blood and tumor or nodule tissue. The study's findings and limits: For both blood and tumor, malignant thyroid tumors reportedly showed significantly higher TCR beta diversity than benign nodules did.

To note about this clone: Its antigen remains unknown.

Thyroid surgery was performed in patients who had received no treatment beforehand. Original data processing: Between-group CDR3 differences, defined by clinicopathological status, yielded a distant-metastasis classifier for papillary thyroid cancer. TCRdb reprocessed the PCR reads via MiXCR. These V and J calls derive from TCRdb rather than the authors' analysis. The sample has 30,000 to 40,000 clones, 25% to 30% seen once. The receptor was derived from a female donor with papillary thyroid cancer or a benign thyroid nodule (not recorded which). Some clones in this sample may be carry-over from other donors' samples. Sequenced sample: blood.

The CDR3 sequence: CAISSGQGAEAFF. The CDR3, as DNA: TGTGCCATCAGTTCCGGACAGGGGGCGGAAGCTTTCTTT. The rearrangement joins TRBV10-3 to TRBJ1-1; 11 bases align to TRBD1. CDR1 and CDR2 (germline): ENHRY, SYGVKD. The CDR3 has 13 amino acids. The junction had 4 bases not matched to a gene; V was cut back by 5 bases and J by 8 bases.